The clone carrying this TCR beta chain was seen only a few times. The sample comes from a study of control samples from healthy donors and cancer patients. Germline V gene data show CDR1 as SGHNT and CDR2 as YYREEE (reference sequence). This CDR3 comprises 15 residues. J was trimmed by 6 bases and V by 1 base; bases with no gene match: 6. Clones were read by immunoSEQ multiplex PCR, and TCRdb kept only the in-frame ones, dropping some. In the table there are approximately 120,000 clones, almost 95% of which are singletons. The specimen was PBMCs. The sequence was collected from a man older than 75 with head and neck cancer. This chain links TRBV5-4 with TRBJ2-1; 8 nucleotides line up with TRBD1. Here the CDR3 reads CASSLIGQGGNEQFF. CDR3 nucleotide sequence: TGTGCCAGCAGCTTGATAGGACAGGGCGGCAATGAGCAGTTCTTC.